This T cell receptor beta chain is drawn from a study of blood T cell repertoires in COVID-19. Across the whole study: COVID-19 samples from acute and convalescent phases originated in the United States, Italy and Spain. The analysed material was cDNA or gDNA that came from T cells, B-cell-depleted T cells, or PBMCs.

V lost 1 base, J lost 1 base, and 7 bases lay in between. Germline V lookup: CDR1 SGHTA, CDR2 FQGNSA. The CDR3 length is 14 residues. Per the study methods: Reference gene primer amplification yielded estimated nucleated cell counts. The assay was immunoSEQ multiplex PCR, and TCRdb's table has in-frame clones only and misses some. The DNA was the basis for D and trimming; V, J and clone size are from that table. Counted here are about 200,000 clones, approximately 87% occurring once; the ten biggest clones make up approximately 0.75%. The sequence derives from a woman between 65 and 79 years old with acute or convalescent COVID-19. Sequenced material: peripheral blood. The chain employs TRBV7-2 and TRBJ1-1; no definite D call. CDR3 in amino acids: CASSLVVANTEAFF. As DNA, the CDR3 is TGTGCCAGCAGCTTAGTCGTGGCGAACACTGAAGCTTTCTTT.